What follows are 2 T cell receptor beta chains derived from one specimen sequenced in a study of shared clonotypes between healthy human individuals. Positively selected for CCR7, the CD45RO-negative cells used as naive CD8 cells excluded terminally differentiated effector memory CD45RA+ cells. Assay: immunoSEQ multiplex PCR; the TCRdb copy retains only in-frame clones and omits some. The sample lists about 2.1 million clones, under 95% occurring once. The sample was naive CD8+ T cells from PBMCs. The source of these receptors is a man between 18 and 35 years old in good health. Some clones in this sample may be carry-over from other donors' samples.

The chain employs TRBV29-1 and TRBJ2-7, with 12 bases matching TRBD2. The V and J ends lost 7 bases and 4 bases, in that order; junction bases with no gene match: 8. Looked up from germline, CDR1 is SQVTM and CDR2 is ANQGSEA. The CDR3 is 14 amino acids. The CDR3: CSATGLAGEYEQYF. CDR3 DNA: TGCAGCGCCACGGGACTAGCGGGTGAATACGAGCAGTACTTC.

The count of this clone is one. The chain couples TRBV4-1 to TRBJ1-2, with TRBD1 as a possible D gene (5 bases). Germline CDR1 MGHRA, CDR2 YSYEKL. V lost 4 bases and J lost 2, with 8 bases in between. The CDR3 extends over 13 amino acids. CDR3 sequence (DNA): TGCGCCAGCAGCCCTCGGGACAACTATGGCTACACCTTC. Translation gives CASSPRDNYGYTF.